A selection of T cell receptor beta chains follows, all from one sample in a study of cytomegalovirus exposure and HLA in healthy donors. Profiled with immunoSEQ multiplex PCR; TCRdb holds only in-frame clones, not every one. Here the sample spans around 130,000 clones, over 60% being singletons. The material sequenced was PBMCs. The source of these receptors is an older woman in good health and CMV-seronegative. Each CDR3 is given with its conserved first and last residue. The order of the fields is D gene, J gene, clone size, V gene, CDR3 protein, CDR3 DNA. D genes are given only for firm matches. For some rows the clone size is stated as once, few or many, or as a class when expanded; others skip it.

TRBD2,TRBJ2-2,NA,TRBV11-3,CASSLSLAGNTGELFF,TGTGCCAGCAGCTTAAGTCTAGCGGGTAACACCGGGGAGCTGTTTTTT
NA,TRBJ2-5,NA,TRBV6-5,CASSSDRQETQYF,TGTGCCAGCAGTTCCGACAGACAAGAGACCCAGTACTTC
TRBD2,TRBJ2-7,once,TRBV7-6,CASSPRIAGESYEQYF,TGTGCCAGCAGCCCCCGGATAGCGGGGGAGTCCTACGAGCAGTACTTC
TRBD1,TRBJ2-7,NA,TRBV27,CASSLSGTGDYEQYF,TGTGCCAGCAGTTTATCCGGGACAGGGGACTACGAGCAGTACTTC
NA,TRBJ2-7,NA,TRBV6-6,CASSYTQGGYEQYF,TGTGCCAGCAGTTATACTCAGGGGGGCTACGAGCAGTACTTC
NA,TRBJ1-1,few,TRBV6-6,CASNKGDTEAFF,TGTGCCAGCAATAAGGGGGACACTGAAGCTTTCTTT
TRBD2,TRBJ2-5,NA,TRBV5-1,CASSLEVRAAGETQYF,TGCGCCAGCAGCTTGGAGGTGCGAGCAGCGGGGGAGACCCAGTACTTC
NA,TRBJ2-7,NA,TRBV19,CASSTGWAYEQYF,TGTGCCAGTAGTACGGGGTGGGCCTACGAGCAGTACTTC
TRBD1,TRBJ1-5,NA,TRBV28,CASSITGGRNQPQHF,TGTGCCAGCAGCATAACAGGGGGCCGCAATCAGCCCCAGCATTTT
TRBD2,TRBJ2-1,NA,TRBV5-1,CASSPTGLAGFYNEQFF,TGCGCCAGCAGCCCGACTGGACTAGCGGGGTTTTACAATGAGCAGTTCTTC
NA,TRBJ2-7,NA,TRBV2,CASFAAVRREQYF,TGTGCCAGCTTTGCGGCCGTCCGGAGGGAGCAGTACTTC
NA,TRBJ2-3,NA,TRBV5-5,CASIGGPGDTQYF,TGTGCCAGCATCGGGGGGCCCGGAGATACGCAGTATTTT
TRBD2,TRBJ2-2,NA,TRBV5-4,CASSPGLAGDTGELFF,TGTGCCAGCAGCCCGGGACTAGCGGGAGACACCGGGGAGCTGTTTTTT
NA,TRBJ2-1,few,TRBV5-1,CASSSGLEQFF,TGCGCCAGCAGCTCGGGACTCGAGCAGTTCTTC
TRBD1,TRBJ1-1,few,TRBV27,CASRRQQGYTEAFF,TGTGCCAGCAGGAGACAACAGGGGTACACTGAAGCTTTCTTT
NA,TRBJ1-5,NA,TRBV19,CASDSFTGNQPQHF,TGTGCCAGTGACAGTTTTACCGGCAATCAGCCCCAGCATTTT
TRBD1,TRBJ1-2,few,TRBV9,CASSGGTGGSNYGYTF,TGTGCCAGCAGCGGCGGGACAGGGGGGTCTAACTATGGCTACACCTTC
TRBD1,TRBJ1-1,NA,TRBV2,CASSENPFGQGGTEAFF,TGTGCCAGCAGTGAAAACCCATTTGGACAGGGAGGCACTGAAGCTTTCTTT
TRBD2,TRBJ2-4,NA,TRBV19,CASKAGDAQYF,TGTGCCAGTAAAGCGGGGGATGCCCAGTACTTC
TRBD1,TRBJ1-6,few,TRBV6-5,CASSYGTGASPLHF,TGTGCCAGCAGTTACGGGACAGGGGCCTCACCCCTCCACTTT
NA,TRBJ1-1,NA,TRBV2,CASSRGWNTEAFF,TGTGCCAGCAGTAGAGGATGGAACACTGAAGCTTTCTTT
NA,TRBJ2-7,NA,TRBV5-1,CASSLRSSSSHEQYF,TGCGCCAGCAGCTTGAGGTCATCTAGTAGTCACGAGCAGTACTTC
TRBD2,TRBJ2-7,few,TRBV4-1,CASSHAGTSSYEQYF,TGCGCCAGCAGCCATGCCGGGACTAGCAGCTACGAGCAGTACTTC
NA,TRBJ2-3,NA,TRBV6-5,CASSPLPPSDTQYF,TGTGCCAGCAGTCCCCTACCCCCGAGTGATACGCAGTATTTT
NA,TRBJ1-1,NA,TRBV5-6,CASSRRGTGTEAFF,TGTGCCAGCAGCCGCAGGGGAACGGGCACTGAAGCTTTCTTT
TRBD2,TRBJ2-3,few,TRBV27,CASTPRGSADTQYF,TGTGCCAGCACCCCGCGGGGGAGCGCAGATACGCAGTATTTT
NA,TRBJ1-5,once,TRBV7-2,CASSFGDNQPQHF,TGTGCCAGCAGCTTTGGAGACAATCAGCCCCAGCATTTT
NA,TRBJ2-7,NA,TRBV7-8,CASSPRHAAHEQYF,TGTGCCAGCAGCCCTCGACATGCAGCCCACGAGCAGTACTTC
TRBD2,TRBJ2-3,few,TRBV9,CASSVGTSGGAYTDTQYF,TGTGCCAGCAGCGTAGGGACTAGCGGGGGGGCGTACACAGATACGCAGTATTTT
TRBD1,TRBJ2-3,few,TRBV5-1,CASSSETGLGTDTQYF,TGCGCCAGCAGCTCCGAGACAGGGTTGGGCACAGATACGCAGTATTTT
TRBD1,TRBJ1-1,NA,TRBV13,CASQRDSLNENTEAFF,TGTGCCAGCCAACGGGACAGCCTTAACGAGAACACTGAAGCTTTCTTT
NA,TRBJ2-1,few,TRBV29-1,CSVEDQTAGSEQFF,TGCAGCGTTGAAGATCAGACTGCGGGTAGTGAGCAGTTCTTC
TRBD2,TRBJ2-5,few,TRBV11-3,CASSLGTSRETQYF,TGTGCCAGCAGCTTGGGGACTAGCCGGGAGACCCAGTACTTC
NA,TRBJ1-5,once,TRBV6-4,CASSEGAGQPQHF,TGTGCCAGCAGTGAAGGGGCTGGTCAGCCCCAGCATTTT
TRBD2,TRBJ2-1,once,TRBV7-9,CASSPVAGAAGSAWEQFF,TGTGCCAGCAGCCCGGTAGCGGGAGCGGCCGGGTCTGCGTGGGAGCAGTTCTTC
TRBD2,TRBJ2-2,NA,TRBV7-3,CASSLFQRERTGELFF,TGTGCCAGCAGCTTATTCCAGCGGGAGCGCACCGGGGAGCTGTTTTTT
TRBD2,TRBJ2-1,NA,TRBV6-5,CASSFQAGGTYNEQFF,TGTGCCAGCAGTTTCCAAGCGGGAGGGACGTACAATGAGCAGTTCTTC
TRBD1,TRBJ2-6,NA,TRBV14,CASSLPTTGGWTGANVLTF,TGTGCCAGCAGCCTCCCGACAACAGGGGGTTGGACAGGGGCCAACGTCCTGACTTTC
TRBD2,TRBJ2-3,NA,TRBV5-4,CASSVPQRGASDTQYF,TGTGCCAGCAGCGTCCCCCAGCGGGGGGCCTCAGATACGCAGTATTTT
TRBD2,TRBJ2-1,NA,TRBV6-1,CASTQTSVSYNEQFF,TGTGCCAGCACCCAGACTAGCGTTTCCTACAATGAGCAGTTCTTC
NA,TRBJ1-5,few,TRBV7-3,CASSLRGGQPQHF,TGTGCCAGCAGCTTACGGGGAGGCCAGCCCCAGCATTTT
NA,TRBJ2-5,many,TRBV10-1,CASTAEEETQYF,TGCGCCAGCACGGCGGAGGAAGAGACCCAGTACTTC